This section outlines one T cell receptor beta chain sequence together with its context. Its target is not known. Measured with immunoSEQ multiplex PCR; TCRdb has only the in-frame clones, and not every one. The table lists approximately 340,000 clones, approximately 90% of them singletons. The sample originates from a study of Ad26.COV2.S vaccination and SARS-CoV-2 variants. The CDR3 consists of 16 residues. Trimming took 3 bases from V and 0 from J, leaving 12 bases between them. The germline CDR1 and CDR2 sequences are LNHDA and SQIVND (reference sequence). Study-level findings and limits: In vaccinated individuals, spike-specific CD8+ and CD4+ T cell responses reportedly displayed substantial breadth. Analytic work on TCR breadth and depth might have understated the full extent of total T cell responses. People who got the vaccine or the placebo had similar non-spike TCR breadth.

The sequencing here drew on peripheral blood, taken after recovery from COVID-19. The rearrangement joins TRBV19 to TRBJ2-4; perhaps TRBD2 as D (6 bases). The receptor was derived from a human donor who had recovered from COVID-19. The CDR3 region has the DNA TGTGCCAGTAGTATGGATACGGGACTAGCCAAAAACATTCAGTACTTC. This codes for CASSMDTGLAKNIQYF.